The 18 T cell receptor beta chains below were found in one sample sequenced in a study of T-cell reconstitution after alpha-beta-depleted transplantation in children. A TCRbeta library incorporating unique molecular identifiers was prepared. TCRdb re-analysed the PCR reads in MiXCR, keeping a single row per CDR3 protein. The sample consists of 330,000 or so distinct CDR3 sequences, about 9.4% of them appearing once. The sample in question was PBMCs, obtained before TCRalphabeta/CD19-depleted stem cell transplant. The receptors were sampled from a boy under two years old with acute myeloid leukemia, due to receive a stem cell transplant.

This clonotype has a count of ten or more. The V and J genes are TRBV20-1 and TRBJ1-4; TRBD1 aligns across 11 bases. CDR1 and CDR2 (germline): DFQATT, SNEGSKA (reference sequence). The J segment lost 4 bases and the V segment lost 1 base, leaving 5 bases of the junction unmatched. This CDR3 has 16 amino acids. The CDR3 spells CSARARTGGRNEKLFF. In nucleotides, the CDR3 is TGCAGTGCTAGAGCCCGGACAGGGGGCCGTAATGAAAAACTGTTTTTT.

This clonotype was observed at least ten times. This chain links TRBV5-1 with TRBJ2-5; weak D call: TRBD2 (5 bases). This CDR3 region has 15 residues. V lost 0 bases to trimming and J lost 4 bases, with 13 bases between them. CDR1 and CDR2 (germline): SGHRS, YFSETQ. CDR3 sequence reads: CASSLERGNGETQYF. CDR3 nucleotides: TGCGCCAGCAGCTTGGAACGAGGGAACGGAGAGACCCAGTACTTC. Using reference TRBV5-1 and TRBJ2-5 for the parts outside the CDR3, the full variable domain is KAGVTQTPRYLIKTRGQQVTLSCSPISGHRSVSWYQQTPGQGLQFLFEYFSETQRNKGNFPGRFSGRQFSNSRSEMNVSTLELGDSALYLCASSLERGNGETQYFGPGTRLLVL.

The table lists this clonotype with a few counts. The CDR3 spells CASSMTGYSPLHF. The CDR3 DNA sequence: TGTGCCAGCAGCATGACAGGCTATTCACCCCTCCACTTT. The genes are TRBV7-3 and TRBJ1-6; D is perhaps TRBD1 (6 bases). Germline V gene sequence: CDR1 SGHTA, CDR2 FQGTGA. Trimming took off 5 bases at V and 8 bases at J, with 10 bases between the two ends. CDR3 length: 13 residues.

This clonotype was detected ten times or more. The chain has TRBV28 and TRBJ2-3; D is possibly TRBD2 (6 bases). The CDR3 covers 15 residues. The germline gives CDR1 MDHEN, CDR2 SYDVKM. Trimming shortened V by 6 bases and J by 0 bases, and 13 bases separated the two germline ends. The CDR3 DNA follows: TGTGCCAGCAGCCGGCCGGGACTTAGCACAGATACGCAGTATTTT. Translated, it gives CASSRPGLSTDTQYF.

At least ten counts were recorded for this clonotype. The CDR3 coding sequence is TGTGCCAGCAGTTTAGATAGCGGAGCCGAGCAGTACTTC. This codes for CASSLDSGAEQYF. The rearrangement links TRBV12-3 or TRBV12-4 to TRBJ2-7, with D perhaps matching TRBD2 (6 bases). The CDR3 contains 13 residues. Trimming removed 1 base at V and 6 bases at J, with 10 bases between.

This clonotype occurred a few times. V usage is TRBV28 and J usage is TRBJ2-4; tentative D call: TRBD1 (5 bases). V was clipped by 6 bases and J by 1 base, with 19 bases between them. This CDR3 has 17 residues. Germline values: CDR1 MDHEN, CDR2 SYDVKM. CDR3 sequence: CASRVIIKTDAKNIQYF. The DNA of the CDR3 is TGTGCCAGCAGAGTTATAATTAAGACAGACGCCAAAAACATTCAGTACTTC.

The V gene is TRBV6-5, the J gene TRBJ1-5; possibly TRBD1 for D (6 bases). Trimming stripped 2 bases from V and 3 bases from J, with 14 bases between. There are 16 residues in the CDR3. The germline gives CDR1 MNHEY, CDR2 SVGAGI. The CDR3 sequence is CASSYGGGLNNQPQHF. The CDR3 bases are TGTGCCAGCAGTTACGGGGGGGGGCTCAACAATCAGCCCCAGCATTTT.

This clonotype was observed at least ten times. The chain has TRBV11-2 and TRBJ2-5; tentative D call: TRBD2 (6 bases). Germline V gene lookup returns CDR1 SGHAT and CDR2 FQNNGV. The CDR3 runs to 18 residues. The V end was cut by 5 bases, the J end by 2 bases, with 24 bases between. The DNA of the CDR3 is TGTGCCAGCAGCCCCAATGCGGGGAAACCATTAGGACAAGAGACCCAGTACTTC. Translation gives CASSPNAGKPLGQETQYF.

This clonotype occurred many times. The chain has TRBV5-1 and TRBJ1-6; perhaps TRBD1 as D (5 bases). The CDR3 totals 12 residues. V lost 1 base to trimming and J lost 9 bases, with 5 bases between them. The V gene's germline CDR1 is SGHRS and CDR2 YFSETQ. The CDR3 DNA follows: TGCGCCAGCAGCTTGCAGGGTTCACCCCTCCACTTT. It yields the protein CASSLQGSPLHF. Based on the CDR3 plus reference TRBV5-1 and TRBJ1-6, the full variable domain is KAGVTQTPRYLIKTRGQQVTLSCSPISGHRSVSWYQQTPGQGLQFLFEYFSETQRNKGNFPGRFSGRQFSNSRSEMNVSTLELGDSALYLCASSLQGSPLHFGNGTRLTVT.

This clonotype appeared many times. This sequence joins TRBV5-1 and TRBJ2-5; 9 nucleotides align to TRBD1. Germline V gene sequence: CDR1 SGHRS, CDR2 YFSETQ. The V gene end was trimmed by 0 bases and the J gene end by 0 bases; junction bases not matched to a gene: 3. CDR3 length: 16 residues. In DNA, the CDR3 is TGCGCCAGCAGCTTGGGGACAGGGGCGTACCAAGAGACCCAGTACTTC. It codes for CASSLGTGAYQETQYF. Together with reference TRBV5-1 and TRBJ2-5, the CDR3 gives the full variable domain: KAGVTQTPRYLIKTRGQQVTLSCSPISGHRSVSWYQQTPGQGLQFLFEYFSETQRNKGNFPGRFSGRQFSNSRSEMNVSTLELGDSALYLCASSLGTGAYQETQYFGPGTRLLVL.

This clonotype was seen many times. J is TRBJ2-7 and V is TRBV27; possibly TRBD1 or TRBD2 for D (5 bases each). Per germline, CDR1 MNHEY and CDR2 SMNVEV (reference sequence). The CDR3 extends over 13 amino acids. Trimming took 6 bases from V and 6 from J, leaving 15 bases between them. This CDR3 is CASSQDIGTEQYF. Written as DNA, the CDR3 is TGTGCCAGCAGCCAAGACATAGGGACCGAGCAGTACTTC.

The sample holds many counts of this clonotype. The chain couples TRBV11-2 to TRBJ2-3, with D possibly matching TRBD1 (6 bases). CDR3 length: 13 residues. The germline V gene has CDR1 SGHAT and CDR2 FQNNGV. The V end was cut by 3 bases, the J end by 5 bases, with 9 bases between. Written as DNA, the CDR3 is TGTGCCAGCAGCTTGTACAGGGAAGATACGCAGTATTTT. It codes for CASSLYREDTQYF.

The table lists this clonotype with many counts. The genes are TRBV25-1 and TRBJ1-1; weak D call: TRBD1 (5 bases). The CDR3 has 15 amino acids. V was shortened by 1 base and J by 5 bases, with 14 bases between the two germline ends. Looked up from germline, CDR1 is MGHDK and CDR2 is SYGVNS. The CDR3 is CASSELAGSETEAFF. CDR3 sequence (DNA): TGTGCCAGCAGTGAATTAGCAGGGTCCGAAACTGAAGCTTTCTTT. Looking up the rest from reference TRBV25-1 and TRBJ1-1 gives the full variable domain: EADIYQTPRYLVIGTGKKITLECSQTMGHDKMYWYQQDPGMELHLIHYSYGVNSTEKGDLSSESTVSRIRTEHFPLTLESARPSHTSQYLCASSELAGSETEAFFGQGTRLTVV.

This clonotype was seen at least ten times. V usage is TRBV5-1 and J usage is TRBJ2-6, with 7 bases lining up with TRBD1. The junction had 15 bases not matched to a gene; V was cut back by 6 bases and J by 0 bases. The CDR3 has 19 residues. Germline V gene sequence: CDR1 SGHRS, CDR2 YFSETQ. The CDR3 spells CASTTDVLRDSSGANVLTF. Here the CDR3 DNA reads TGCGCCAGCACCACGGACGTTTTACGGGACAGCTCTGGGGCCAACGTCCTGACTTTC.

This clonotype was seen just once. With a much larger clone just one base away, this may be a read error. The V call is TRBV12-3 or TRBV12-4, the J call TRBJ2-3, with 7 bases identical to TRBD2. With 6 bases clipped from V and 6 bases from J, the junction kept 12 bases outside the gene matches. This CDR3 comprises 15 residues. The CDR3: CASSPIAGVWDTQYF. The CDR3 DNA follows: TGTGCCAGCAGCCCCATAGCGGGCGTATGGGATACGCAGTATTTT.

This clonotype was counted ten times or more. This chain joins TRBV10-3 and TRBJ2-1; D unclear. Trimming took 6 bases from V and 1 from J, leaving 4 bases between them. This CDR3 comprises 12 residues. Germline CDR1 reads ENHRY; CDR2 reads SYGVKD. As DNA, the CDR3 is TGTGCCATCAGGCCATCCTACAATGAGCAGTTCTTC. It encodes CAIRPSYNEQFF.

This clonotype was detected ten times or more. The chain joins TRBV3-1 to TRBJ1-6, with 9 nucleotides matching TRBD1. Per the germline V gene, CDR1 is LGHDT and CDR2 is YNNKEL (reference sequence). The length of the CDR3 is 14 residues. Unmatched junction bases numbered 1, after V lost 3 bases and J lost 7 bases. The CDR3 bases are TGTGCCAGCAGCCACGGGACAGGGAATTCACCCCTCCACTTT. This translates into CASSHGTGNSPLHF.

This clonotype appeared many times. This sequence joins TRBV3-1 and TRBJ2-6; D may be TRBD1 (6 bases). V shed 1 base and J shed 2 bases, with 9 bases lying between them. Germline CDR1 LGHDT, CDR2 YNNKEL (reference sequence). The CDR3 is 16 amino acids. CDR3 bases: TGTGCCAGCAGCCAAGGAACAGGGACTGGGGCCAACGTCCTGACTTTC. Translated: CASSQGTGTGANVLTF.